This T cell receptor beta chain derives from a study of brain T cells in children with intractable seizures. Looked up from germline, CDR1 is SNHLY and CDR2 is FYNNEI. This CDR3 has 14 residues. Trimming took 8 bases from V and 8 from J; bases not matched to a gene: 7. Only in-frame clones appear in the TCRdb table, and some are missing; sequencing was by immunoSEQ multiplex PCR. The top ten clones hold roughly 6% of a sample with 300,000 to 400,000 clones, more than 85% of them seen once. Described time point: blood from clinic visit 5 months post-surgery; TSC patient then seizure free. The chain couples TRBV2 to TRBJ1-6; 9 nucleotides agree with TRBD1. The starting material was peripheral blood, obtained around 5 months after surgery. This TCR came from a boy younger than two with tuberous sclerosis and intractable seizures. The CDR3 DNA is TGTGCCAGCCACGTCGGGACAGGGTATTCACCCCTCCACTTT. Encoded protein: CASHVGTGYSPLHF.